Given below is one TCR beta chain in context. Its antigen is undetermined. Aged 18 to 65, hyperthyroidism patients had been newly diagnosed, with under 2 months' duration. The sample originates from a study of Graves' ophthalmopathy and Graves' hyperthyroidism. The study's findings and limits: Ophthalmopathy was separated from stable hyperthyroidism by a 13-signature model with 87.88% sensitivity and about 79% specificity. At around 70% sensitivity and 72.22% specificity, the model predicted progression of the ophthalmopathy. In blood appeared most of the expanded thyroid clonotypes whose frequency exceeded 0.001.

Beta-chain TCR CDR3 regions were amplified from RNA transcripts. Investigators did first-round RT-PCR with HTBI primers, then second-round multiplex PCR. TCRdb re-called the multiplex PCR reads through MiXCR, storing one row per CDR3 protein. The sample has 1 million to 1.3 million distinct CDR3 sequences, about 36% seen once. The clonotype was recovered from an adult man with Graves' hyperthyroidism. Sequencing was carried out using peripheral blood or thyroid tissue (not recorded which).

Here the CDR3 reads CASSPEWTQYF. For the CDR3, the DNA is TGTGCCAGCAGCCCCGAGTGGACCCAGTACTTC. This sequence joins TRBV7-9 and TRBJ2-5; no clear D. Trimming cost V 5 bases and J 7 bases, with 8 bases left between them. The CDR3 runs 11 residues. Looked up from germline, CDR1 is SEHNR and CDR2 is FQNEAQ (reference sequence).